One and the same sample provided the 23 T cell receptor beta chains below, sequenced in a study of molecular identifiers for immune sequencing clone quantification. TCRdb ran MiXCR on the PCR reads and lists one entry per CDR3 protein. Of approximately 59,000 distinct CDR3 sequences listed, about 18% are singletons. The source material was naive CD8+ T cells from blood, with Jurkat cell RNA spiked in. The sample's subset: FACS-sorted CD8+CD4-CCR7+CD45RA+ naive T cells. The receptors originated from a human donor in good health. Some libraries in this study had Jurkat cell RNA spiked in.

This clonotype was counted at least ten times. This CDR3 reads CASSIDSGSNEQFF. CDR3 in DNA: TGTGCCAGTAGTATAGATAGCGGGAGCAATGAGCAGTTCTTC. V gene TRBV19 combines with J gene TRBJ2-1, with TRBD2 matching 9 bases. With V trimmed by 0 bases and J by 6 bases, 0 bases remained unmatched. The CDR3 length is 14 residues. Per the germline V gene, CDR1 is LNHDA and CDR2 is SQIVND (reference sequence).

This clonotype was detected many times. The rearrangement joins TRBV5-1 to TRBJ2-1; 10 bases are shared with TRBD2. The CDR3 contains 17 residues. J gave up 4 bases and V 4 bases, and 11 bases lay outside the gene matches. CDR1 and CDR2 (germline): SGHRS, YFSETQ. CDR3 amino acids: CASSGRLAGEGYNEQFF. In DNA form, the CDR3 reads TGCGCCAGCAGCGGGAGGCTAGCGGGGGAAGGTTACAATGAGCAGTTCTTC.

Concerning this clonotype: With a much larger clone just one base away, this may be a read error. The V gene is TRBV28, the J gene TRBJ2-7, with TRBD2 matching 10 bases. The CDR3 sequence is 16 residues long. Germline CDR1 MDHEN, CDR2 SYDVKM. The CDR3 DNA reads TGTGCCAGCAGTTTACTAGCGGGAGTTTCCACCTACGAGCGGTACTTC. Translation gives CASSLLAGVSTYERYF.

The sample holds many counts of this clonotype. The V and J genes are TRBV19 and TRBJ2-3, with D possibly matching TRBD2 (6 bases). Germline assignment: CDR1 LNHDA and CDR2 SQIVND (reference sequence). This CDR3 region has 16 residues. The V end was cut by 3 bases, the J end by 0 bases, with 13 bases between. The CDR3 loop reads CASSMVSGYSTDTQYF. CDR3 nucleotides: TGTGCCAGTAGTATGGTTAGCGGATATAGCACAGATACGCAGTATTTT.

This clonotype was detected ten times or more. J is TRBJ2-7 and V is TRBV6-2 or TRBV6-3; D unresolved. V lost 3 bases to trimming and J lost 2 bases, with 11 bases between them. Germline V gene sequence: CDR1 MNHEY, CDR2 SVGEGT. This CDR3 spans 14 amino acids. The CDR3 DNA is TGTGCCAGCAGTTATAGGTACCCTACCTACGAGCAGTACTTC. It is translated as CASSYRYPTYEQYF.

This clonotype was detected many times. V usage is TRBV2 and J usage is TRBJ2-7; 7 bases match TRBD2. V was pared by 8 bases and J by 7 bases, with 23 bases of the junction left unmatched. Germline assignment: CDR1 SNHLY and CDR2 FYNNEI. The CDR3 length is 17 residues. CDR3 nucleotides: TGTGCCAGCGATGGGGTTGGTATCGGCGGGAGCGGTTGGGAGCAGTACTTC. It encodes CASDGVGIGGSGWEQYF.

This clonotype was seen a few times. It may be a read error: a sequence one base away is much more abundant. The chain joins TRBV7-8 to TRBJ2-7; D possibly corresponds to TRBD1 (5 bases). Germline assignment: CDR1 SGHVS and CDR2 FQNEAQ. CDR3 size: 15 residues. Trimming pared 1 base from V and 3 bases from J, leaving 13 bases between. For the CDR3, the DNA is TGTGCCAGCAGCTTAGATGGGGCCGCCTTCTACGAGCAGTACTTC. Translated: CASSLDGAAFYEQYF.

This clonotype was observed at least ten times. The chain combines TRBV27 with TRBJ2-3, with 9 bases matching TRBD2. V shed 6 bases and J 1 base; nucleotides not matched to a gene: 5. The CDR3 has 15 residues. Per the germline V gene, CDR1 is MNHEY and CDR2 is SMNVEV (reference sequence). CDR3 residues: CASSHSGSGTDTQYF. CDR3 bases: TGTGCCAGCAGCCATAGCGGGAGTGGCACAGATACGCAGTATTTT.

Points on this clonotype: One end of the junction fails to match germline, which may point to a read error. The chain is built from TRBV3-1 and TRBJ2-1; 8 bases match TRBD2. The CDR3 spans 19 residues. The germline CDR1 and CDR2 sequences are LGHDT and YNNKEL (reference sequence). The CDR3 DNA sequence: TGTGCCAGCAGCCAAGATACGGCGCGGGAGGAGAGCTCCTACAATGAGCAGCTCTTC. Translated, it gives CASSQDTAREESSYNEQLF.

Worth noting for this clonotype: A read error may be the cause here, since a much bigger clone is one base away. The chain carries TRBV12-3 or TRBV12-4 and TRBJ1-2; 7 bases match TRBD1. The V and J ends lost 6 bases and 0 bases, in that order; junction bases with no gene match: 4. CDR3 length: 14 residues. CDR3 amino acids: CASRRTGANYGYTF. The CDR3 DNA is TGTGCCAGCAGACGGACAGGCGCTAACTATGGCTACACCTTC.

This clonotype appeared many times. The chain employs TRBV19 and TRBJ2-7; unclear D gene. V lost 3 bases to trimming and J lost 5 bases, with 11 bases between them. Germline V gives CDR1 LNHDA, CDR2 SQIVND (reference sequence). The CDR3 contains 13 residues. The CDR3: CASSISPIDEQYF. CDR3 nucleotides: TGTGCCAGTAGTATTTCCCCTATAGACGAGCAGTACTTC.

This clonotype was detected many times. CDR3 residues: CASSLGQGADEQYF. As DNA, the CDR3 is TGCGCCAGCAGCTTGGGACAGGGGGCAGACGAGCAGTACTTC. The chain uses TRBV5-1 and TRBJ2-7; 10 bases line up with TRBD1. The CDR3 consists of 14 residues. Germline loops: CDR1 SGHRS, CDR2 YFSETQ. The V and J ends lost 0 bases and 5 bases, in that order; junction bases with no gene match: 2.

The chain uses TRBV28 and TRBJ1-4, with D possibly being TRBD1 (5 bases). This CDR3 is built from 18 residues. V was trimmed by 2 bases and J by 3 bases, leaving 19 bases between them. The V gene's germline CDR1 is MDHEN and CDR2 SYDVKM. For the CDR3, the DNA is TGTGCCAGCAGTTTACTAAGTGTGGCAGAGACAGCTAATGAAAAACTGTTTTTT. Protein product: CASSLLSVAETANEKLFF.

The chain is built from TRBV24-1 and TRBJ2-7, with TRBD2 identical over 10 bases. This CDR3 is 16 amino acids long. Germline values: CDR1 KGHDR, CDR2 SFDVKD. The J segment lost 3 bases and the V segment lost 4 bases, leaving 8 bases of the junction unmatched. CDR3 amino acids: CATSDSGTSEFYEQYF. In DNA, the CDR3 is TGTGCCACCAGTGACAGCGGGACTAGCGAGTTCTACGAGCAGTACTTC.

This clonotype was recorded many times. This chain uses TRBV7-9 with TRBJ2-5; D perhaps matches TRBD2 (6 bases). The CDR3 is 11 amino acids. Germline CDR1 reads SEHNR; CDR2 reads FQNEAQ (reference sequence). V was cut by 11 bases and J by 3 bases, with 10 bases left in between. Here the CDR3 reads CAGTSKETQYF. Here the CDR3 DNA reads TGTGCCGGCACTAGCAAAGAGACCCAGTACTTC.

In regard to this clonotype: At one end, the junction sequence differs from germline, possibly due to a read error. The J gene is TRBJ2-3, the V gene TRBV4-3; weak D call: TRBD2 (5 bases). The germline gives CDR1 LGHNA, CDR2 YSLEER. CDR3 length equals 18 residues. CDR3 bases: TGCGCCGGCAGCCAAGATCTTGAGAGCGGTTCTAGCACAGATGCGCAGTATTTT. Its translation is CAGSQDLESGSSTDAQYF.

Notes on this clonotype: This may come from a read error, since a much larger clone is one base off. V gene TRBV7-9 combines with J gene TRBJ1-2; D is possibly TRBD1 (5 bases). This CDR3 region has 14 residues. Trimming removed 5 bases from V and 5 bases from J, with 15 bases in between. Germline V gene sequence: CDR1 SEHNR, CDR2 FQNEAQ (reference sequence). The CDR3 here is CASSLSRGAYGYTF. CDR3 DNA: TGTGCCAGCAGCCTCTCAAGGGGCGCTTATGGCTACACCTTC.

This clonotype has at least ten counts. The chain joins TRBV11-2 to TRBJ2-7; possibly TRBD2 for D (5 bases). The germline gives CDR1 SGHAT, CDR2 FQNNGV. V lost 4 bases, J lost 2 bases, and 9 bases lay in between. The CDR3 loop spans 13 amino acids. The CDR3 region is CASSSGNPYEQYF. CDR3 bases: TGTGCCAGCAGCTCGGGAAATCCCTACGAGCAGTACTTC.

This clonotype was seen at least ten times. This chain connects TRBV9 to TRBJ2-3; D is perhaps TRBD1 or TRBD2 (5 bases each). The CDR3 contains 17 residues. Trimming stripped 0 bases from V and 4 bases from J, with 18 bases between. Germline-derived CDR1 and CDR2 are SGDLS and YYNGEE. The DNA of the CDR3 is TGTGCCAGCAGCGTAGGGAGCGGACAACCGCTGTCAGATACGCAGTATTTT. Amino acids: CASSVGSGQPLSDTQYF.

There are many counts of this clonotype. This chain connects TRBV7-9 to TRBJ2-2; unclear D gene. This CDR3 comprises 11 residues. Trimming stripped 1 base from V and 9 bases from J, with 3 bases between. Germline V gene data show CDR1 as SEHNR and CDR2 as FQNEAQ (reference sequence). The CDR3 spells CASSLGWELFF. The DNA of the CDR3 is TGTGCCAGCAGCTTAGGTTGGGAGCTGTTTTTT.

Comments on this clonotype: A much larger clone sits a single nucleotide away, making a read error possible. This chain uses TRBV27 with TRBJ2-3, with D perhaps assigned TRBD1 or TRBD2 (7 bases each). V gave up 5 bases and J gave up 4 bases, with 13 bases separating them. This CDR3 has 14 amino acids. Germline V gives CDR1 MNHEY, CDR2 SMNVEV (reference sequence). CDR3 in amino acids: CASSAQGGSDTQYF. In nucleotides, the CDR3 is TGTGCCAGCAGTGCCCAGGGGGGGTCAGATACGCAGTATTTT.

This clonotype was recorded at least ten times. The rearrangement links TRBV11-3 to TRBJ2-1; 10 bases agree with TRBD1. CDR3 length equals 16 residues. Per the germline V gene, CDR1 is SGHNT and CDR2 is YENEEA. V lost 7 bases, J lost 8 bases, and 14 bases stayed unmatched. Here the CDR3 DNA reads TGTGCCAGCACGCAGCCGGGACAGGGGCTTTTCGATGAGCAGTTCTTC. It translates to CASTQPGQGLFDEQFF.

This clonotype was detected many times. The chain links TRBV6-6 to TRBJ2-7; D is unresolved. The CDR3 is 12 residues long. Germline-derived CDR1 and CDR2 are MNHNY and SVGAGI (reference sequence). V was trimmed by 0 bases and J by 7 bases, leaving 7 bases between them. The CDR3 loop is CASSYSRLEQYF. The CDR3 DNA reads TGTGCCAGCAGTTACTCTAGGCTAGAGCAGTACTTC.